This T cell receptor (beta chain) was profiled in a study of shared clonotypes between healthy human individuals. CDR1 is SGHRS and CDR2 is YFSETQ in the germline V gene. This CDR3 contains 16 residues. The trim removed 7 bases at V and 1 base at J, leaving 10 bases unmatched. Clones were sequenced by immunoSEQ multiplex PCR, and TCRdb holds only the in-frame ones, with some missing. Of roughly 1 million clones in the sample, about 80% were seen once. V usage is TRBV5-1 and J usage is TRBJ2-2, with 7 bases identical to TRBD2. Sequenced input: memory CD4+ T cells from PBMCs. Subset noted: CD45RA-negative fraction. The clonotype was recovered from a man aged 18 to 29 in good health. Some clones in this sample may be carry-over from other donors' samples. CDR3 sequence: CASDSVAGVNTGELFF. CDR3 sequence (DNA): TGCGCCAGCGATTCCGTCGCGGGAGTGAACACCGGGGAGCTGTTTTTT.